This passage covers 12 T cell receptor beta chains from one sample sequenced in a study of beta chain features in type 1 diabetes. Points from the study as a whole: TCRB CDR3 length was moderately but significantly reduced in all four CD4+ subsets of Type 1 diabetes patients.

These receptors are not linked to any known antigen. Every bit of the isolated RNA underwent reverse transcription, so sequencing read expressed TCRB transcripts. Here immunoSEQ multiplex PCR was the method, and the copy in TCRdb shows in-frame clones only, minus some. This sample carries 250,000 to 300,000 clones, approximately 24% of them seen once, and the ten largest clones take approximately 0.011%. The material sequenced was naive CD4+ T cells from blood. The receptors derive from a woman aged 30 to 39 with type 1 diabetes.

This clone has a handful of counts. The V call is TRBV4-1, the J call TRBJ2-2, with D maybe TRBD1 (6 bases). The CDR3 runs 14 residues. Per the germline V gene, CDR1 is MGHRA and CDR2 is YSYEKL. Deletions cut 2 bases from V and 4 bases from J, with 8 bases between. CDR3 bases: TGCGCCAGCAGCCAAAACAGGGTCACCGGGGAGCTGTTTTTT. Amino acids: CASSQNRVTGELFF.

The chain recombines TRBV11-2 with TRBJ1-5, with TRBD1 matching 7 bases. With V trimmed by 1 base and J by 6 bases, 9 bases remained unmatched. The CDR3 has 16 residues. Germline assignment: CDR1 SGHAT and CDR2 FQNNGV. The DNA of the CDR3 is TGTGCCAGCAGCTTAGTGAAGGGGGCCAAGGGTCAGCCCCAGCATTTT. It codes for CASSLVKGAKGQPQHF.

This chain connects TRBV5-1 to TRBJ1-2; TRBD1 matches at 7 bases. Per the germline V gene, CDR1 is SGHRS and CDR2 is YFSETQ. The V and J ends lost 4 bases and 2 bases, in that order; junction bases with no gene match: 2. The CDR3 spans 13 residues. The CDR3 nucleotides read TGCGCCAGCAGCGTGGGACAGAACTATGGCTACACCTTC. This gives the protein CASSVGQNYGYTF.

V is TRBV27 and J is TRBJ1-1; D not certain. The CDR3 sequence is 16 residues long. Per germline, CDR1 MNHEY and CDR2 SMNVEV (reference sequence). V dropped 6 bases and J dropped 8 bases, with 25 bases sitting between them. Written as DNA, the CDR3 is TGTGCCAGCAGACCCCGCGCCGGGGATGTCTTGCAGGAAGCTTTCTTT. Its translation: CASRPRAGDVLQEAFF.

This clone turned up a few times. V usage is TRBV13 and J usage is TRBJ2-1; the match to TRBD2 covers 12 bases. Germline assignment: CDR1 PRHDT and CDR2 FYEKMQ (reference sequence). Trimming cost V 5 bases and J 1 base; bases outside gene matches: 6. The CDR3 contains 17 residues. The CDR3 sequence: CASSPGLAGLSYNEQFF. As DNA, the CDR3 is TGTGCCAGCAGCCCCGGACTAGCGGGACTTTCCTACAATGAGCAGTTCTTC.

V is TRBV4-2 and J is TRBJ1-2, with 8 nucleotides matching TRBD1. The CDR3 is made up of 15 amino acids. Germline CDR1 LGHNA, CDR2 YNFKEQ. The V and J ends lost 0 bases and 5 bases, in that order; junction bases with no gene match: 5. CDR3 nucleotides: TGTGCCAGCAGCCAAGATGCAGGGGGCGGATATGGCTACACCTTC. Its translation: CASSQDAGGGYGYTF.

The V gene is TRBV30, the J gene TRBJ1-1; maybe TRBD1 (6 bases). Germline CDR1 GTSNPN, CDR2 SVGIG (reference sequence). The ends were cut back, 3 bases at V and 1 base at J, with 9 bases in the middle. CDR3 length equals 13 residues. The CDR3 DNA is TGTGCCTGGAGCCTCAGGGGGAACACTGAAGCTTTCTTT. Protein product: CAWSLRGNTEAFF.

For this clone: Other DNA sequences in this sample translate to the same CDR3. V usage is TRBV5-1 and J usage is TRBJ1-5; D remains ambiguous. The CDR3 is made up of 13 amino acids. Germline V gene data show CDR1 as SGHRS and CDR2 as YFSETQ. The V gene lost 5 bases and the J gene lost 4 bases, with 10 bases spanning the gap. CDR3 protein: CASSLRGNQPQHF. In DNA form, the CDR3 reads TGCGCCAGCAGTTTGAGAGGAAATCAGCCCCAGCATTTT. Combining the CDR3 with reference TRBV5-1 and TRBJ1-5 gives the whole variable domain KAGVTQTPRYLIKTRGQQVTLSCSPISGHRSVSWYQQTPGQGLQFLFEYFSETQRNKGNFPGRFSGRQFSNSRSEMNVSTLELGDSALYLCASSLRGNQPQHFGDGTRLSIL.

This clone has more than one count but fewer than ten. V gene TRBV15 combines with J gene TRBJ2-7; tentatively, D is TRBD2 (5 bases). The CDR3 sequence is 14 residues long. Germline V lookup: CDR1 LNHNV, CDR2 YYDKDF (reference sequence). The V and J ends lost 5 bases and 2 bases respectively, with 13 bases between them. CDR3 in amino acids: CATSPDPGTYEQYF. The CDR3 DNA follows: TGTGCCACCAGCCCAGACCCGGGAACCTACGAGCAGTACTTC.

This clone was observed a handful of times. This sequence joins TRBV28 and TRBJ2-7, with 9 bases fitting TRBD1. The V gene end was trimmed by 5 bases and the J gene end by 1 base; junction bases not matched to a gene: 9. The CDR3 has 16 amino acids. Germline-derived CDR1 and CDR2 are MDHEN and SYDVKM. As DNA, the CDR3 is TGTGCCAGCAGTGCCCAGGACAGGGGCATATCCTACGAGCAGTACTTC. Translation gives CASSAQDRGISYEQYF.

The chain uses TRBV7-3 and TRBJ2-1; 8 bases align to TRBD2. CDR3 length: 15 amino acids. V lost 5 bases to trimming and J lost 0 bases; unmatched junction nucleotides: 3. The germline gives CDR1 SGHTA, CDR2 FQGTGA. CDR3 in amino acids: CASSKSGSSYNEQFF. Here the CDR3 DNA reads TGTGCCAGCAGCAAGAGCGGGAGCTCCTACAATGAGCAGTTCTTC. The variable domain in full, with the rest retrieved from reference TRBV7-3 and TRBJ2-1, is GAGVSQTPSNKVTEKGKYVELRCDPISGHTALYWYRQSLGQGPEFLIYFQGTGAADDSGLPNDRFFAVRPEGSVSTLKIQRTERGDSAVYLCASSKSGSSYNEQFFGPGTRLTVL.

V gene TRBV4-1 combines with J gene TRBJ1-2; D unclear. Looked up from germline, CDR1 is MGHRA and CDR2 is YSYEKL. The CDR3 length is 13 residues. Trimming removed 10 bases from V and 4 bases from J, with 16 bases in between. CDR3 in amino acids: CATTKEPGYGYTF. CDR3 in DNA: TGCGCCACGACTAAGGAGCCGGGCTATGGCTACACCTTC.